This is a list of T cell receptor beta chains from one sample in a study of shared clonotypes between healthy human individuals. Using immunoSEQ multiplex PCR, the repertoire was profiled, and TCRdb retains in-frame clones only, with some absent. Among under 1,900,000 clones, just under 99% were seen once, and the ten largest hold 0.36%. Sequencing was done on a sample of naive CD4+ T cells sorted from blood. The receptor source for this set is a man younger than 40 in good health. Each CDR3 is given with its conserved first and last residue. The D gene is left open where the match is weak. Expanded clones are given a class, and other clones once, few, many or no size at all.

TRBJ2-5	NA	NA	TRBV29-1	TGCAGCGTTGAAGATTATCCAGGAGGGGCCCAAGAGACCCAGTACTTC	CSVEDYPGGAQETQYF
TRBJ2-1	NA	NA	TRBV5-4	TGTGCCAGCAGCTTGTCGTGGGCGGGAGAGCAGTTCTTC	CASSLSWAGEQFF
TRBJ2-7	NA	NA	TRBV18	TGTGCCAGCTCACCCAGTTCCGCGGGTATTTCCTACGAGCAGTACTTC	CASSPSSAGISYEQYF
TRBJ2-7	NA	NA	TRBV14	TGTGCCAGCAGCCCTAGGCGAAACTACGAGCAGTACTTC	CASSPRRNYEQYF
TRBJ2-5	NA	NA	TRBV15	TGTGCCACCAGCAGAGAAATAGGAACGCAAGAGACCCAGTACTTC	CATSREIGTQETQYF
TRBJ2-3	NA	NA	TRBV7-8	TGTGCCAGCAGCCCTAGCAGGAGATCTGTAGCCTCAGATACGCAGTATTTT	CASSPSRRSVASDTQYF
TRBJ2-1	NA	NA	TRBV6-1	TGTGCCAGCAGTGAAGTTACAATCTCCTACAATGAGCAGTTCTTC	CASSEVTISYNEQFF
TRBJ2-1	NA	NA	TRBV9	TGTGCCAGCAGCGTGAATCCCTTCGATGAGCAGTTCTTC	CASSVNPFDEQFF
TRBJ2-7	NA	NA	TRBV19	TGTGCCAGTAGTCCTTCGACAGGATCAAACTACGAGCAGTACTTC	CASSPSTGSNYEQYF
TRBJ1-4	TRBD1	NA	TRBV4-3	TGCGCCAGCAGCCACGAGACAGGGGGCGGTGAAAAACTGTTTTTT	CASSHETGGGEKLFF
TRBJ2-5	NA	NA	TRBV15	TGTGCCACCAGCAGAGCGACAGTTGAGACCCAGTACTTC	CATSRATVETQYF
TRBJ2-5	NA	NA	TRBV19	TGTGCCAGTAGTAAGACCCAGTACTTC	CASSKTQYF
TRBJ2-7	NA	once	TRBV5-1	TGCGCCAGCAGCGGGCCGGATAGCGACGTCTACGAGCAGTACTTC	CASSGPDSDVYEQYF
TRBJ2-7	TRBD1	NA	TRBV6-6	TGTGCCAGCAGTTACCCCGGGACAGGGGTCTACGAGCAGTACTTC	CASSYPGTGVYEQYF
TRBJ2-5	NA	once	TRBV7-2	TGTGCCAGCAGCTTAGATATTTCGATTGGGGAGACCCAGTACTTC	CASSLDISIGETQYF
TRBJ2-7	NA	NA	TRBV28	TGTGCCAGCAGTTGGCGCGGGAAGTACGAGCAGTACTTC	CASSWRGKYEQYF
TRBJ1-2	TRBD1	NA	TRBV28	TGTGCCAGCAGTCGTGGCCAGGACAGGGTTGGCTACACCTTC	CASSRGQDRVGYTF
TRBJ1-1	NA	NA	TRBV7-2	TGTGCCAGCAGAACCCGCGCGGGGCGCACTGAAGCTTTCTTT	CASRTRAGRTEAFF
TRBJ2-5	TRBD1	once	TRBV29-1	TGCAGCGGGGGTGACAGGGGAGAAGAGACCCAGTACTTC	CSGGDRGEETQYF
TRBJ1-1	NA	NA	TRBV9	TGTGCCAGCAGCGTCCAGGCAGGGAACACTGAAGCTTTCTTT	CASSVQAGNTEAFF
TRBJ2-1	TRBD2	NA	TRBV6-8	TGTGATACTAGCGGGAGGGCGGATGAGCAGTTCTTC	CDTSGRADEQFF
TRBJ2-2	NA	NA	TRBV6-1	TGTGCCAGCAGTCATAAGGCCCGCACCGGGGAGCTGTTTTTT	CASSHKARTGELFF
TRBJ2-1	NA	NA	TRBV4-1	TGCGCCAGCAGCCAACGATTCGATGAGCAGTTCTTC	CASSQRFDEQFF
TRBJ1-3	NA	NA	TRBV10-3	TGTGCCACGGGGTCCGGAAACACCATATATTTT	CATGSGNTIYF
TRBJ1-2	NA	NA	TRBV29-1	TGCAGCGTCCGAGACAGTTCGGACTATGGCTACACCTTC	CSVRDSSDYGYTF
TRBJ1-5	NA	NA	TRBV19	TGTGCCAGTAGTACTTTGGGGTGGGATCAGCCCCAGCATTTT	CASSTLGWDQPQHF
TRBJ1-5	TRBD1	NA	TRBV28	TGTGCCAGCAGAGACTATCAAGACAGGGTTAATCAGCCCCAGCATTTT	CASRDYQDRVNQPQHF
TRBJ1-2	NA	NA	TRBV28	TGTGCCAGCAGTCTAACAGGCACCTATGGCTACACCTTC	CASSLTGTYGYTF
TRBJ2-7	TRBD2	NA	TRBV5-6	TGTGCCAGCAGCTCGAACTGGCGGGAGGGCTACGAGCAGTACTTC	CASSSNWREGYEQYF
TRBJ2-7	NA	once	TRBV25-1	TGTGCCAGCAGTGGACATAATCCCTCCTACGAGCAGTACTTC	CASSGHNPSYEQYF
TRBJ2-3	TRBD2	NA	TRBV4-1	TGCGCCAGCAGCCATAACACTGCACAGTGGACCGGGGGGACGCAGTATTTT	CASSHNTAQWTGGTQYF
TRBJ2-7	TRBD2	NA	TRBV10-3	TGTGCCATCAAGGGACTAGCGGGAGAGGGCGAGCAGTACTTC	CAIKGLAGEGEQYF
TRBJ2-7	NA	NA	TRBV28	TGTGCCAGCAGCGTTACGACAGCGCCCGGGGAGCAGTACTTC	CASSVTTAPGEQYF
TRBJ2-7	TRBD1	once	TRBV6-6	TGTGCCAGCCAGGTGGGGACAGGGGCTCCCGAGCAGTACTTC	CASQVGTGAPEQYF
TRBJ1-4	TRBD1	NA	TRBV2	TGTGCCAGCAGTGGTAGGGACAGCTACGAAAAACTGTTTTTT	CASSGRDSYEKLFF
TRBJ2-1	NA	NA	TRBV6-5	TGTGCCAGCAGGAGGCCGACAGCAATCAATGAGCAGTTCTTC	CASRRPTAINEQFF
TRBJ2-5	NA	NA	TRBV7-8	TGTGCCAGCAGCTTAGTGGGGGCCCGAGAGACCCAGTACTTC	CASSLVGARETQYF
TRBJ2-3	TRBD1	NA	TRBV6-6	TGTGCCAGCAGACGACAGGGGGCCCGCATCGACGGTACGCAGTATTTT	CASRRQGARIDGTQYF
TRBJ1-1	TRBD1	once	TRBV28	TGTGCCAGCAGGAAAAGAGGGACAGGGGTCCTGGCTGAAGCTTTCTTT	CASRKRGTGVLAEAFF
TRBJ1-4	NA	NA	TRBV7-9	TGTGCCAGCAGCTTAGGTACAACTAATGAAAAACTGTTTTTT	CASSLGTTNEKLFF
TRBJ2-5	NA	NA	TRBV4-1	TGCGCCAGCAGCCAAGGGTCGCAGGGAGATGAGACCCAGTACTTC	CASSQGSQGDETQYF
TRBJ2-1	NA	NA	TRBV11-3	TGTGCCAGCAGCCTAGGTTGGGAATCCGGTAGCTCCTACAATGAGCAGTTCTTC	CASSLGWESGSSYNEQFF
TRBJ1-3	NA	NA	TRBV5-6	TGTGCCAGCAGCTTTTATGACAGTCGAAACACCATATATTTT	CASSFYDSRNTIYF
TRBJ2-5	NA	NA	TRBV18	TGTGCCAGCTCACCGACCGGAGCAGAGACCCAGTACTTC	CASSPTGAETQYF
TRBJ2-7	TRBD1	NA	TRBV18	TGTGCCAGCTCTCCCTCGGGACAGGGGGCATACGAGCAGTACTTC	CASSPSGQGAYEQYF
TRBJ2-3	TRBD2	NA	TRBV10-3	TGTGCCATCAGGCCGATAGCGGGAGGGAACACAGATACGCAGTATTTT	CAIRPIAGGNTDTQYF
TRBJ1-5	NA	NA	TRBV27	TGTGCCAGCAGTTTAAATCCAACAGGAAGCAATCAGCCCCAGCATTTT	CASSLNPTGSNQPQHF
TRBJ1-5	NA	once	TRBV19	TGTGCCAGTAGTCGAACGGATAGCAATCAGCCCCAGCATTTT	CASSRTDSNQPQHF
TRBJ2-5	NA	NA	TRBV14	TGTGCCAGCAGCCAAGATTGGCAGACCCAGTACTTC	CASSQDWQTQYF
TRBJ1-1	NA	NA	TRBV15	TGTGCCACCAGCAGGCTACAGGGCGGCACTGAAGCTTTCTTT	CATSRLQGGTEAFF
TRBJ2-2	TRBD1	NA	TRBV15	TGTGCCACCGGGGGACAGGGGGTCACCGGGGAGCTGTTTTTT	CATGGQGVTGELFF
TRBJ1-5	TRBD1	NA	TRBV4-1	TGCGCCAGCAGCCGACAGGGTGAGATTCAGCCCCAGCATTTT	CASSRQGEIQPQHF
TRBJ1-5	TRBD1	once	TRBV6-5	TGTGCCAACGGGGACAGGGTCCATAGCAATCAGCCCCAGCATTTT	CANGDRVHSNQPQHF
TRBJ2-2	NA	NA	TRBV18	TGTGCCAGCTTCCCGACGAGGCACGTCGGGGAGCTGTTTTTT	CASFPTRHVGELFF